The sequence of this T cell receptor beta chain was determined in a study of beta chain features in type 1 diabetes. What was sequenced were expressed TCRB transcripts, since all of the isolated RNA had been reverse transcribed. Profiled with immunoSEQ multiplex PCR; TCRdb holds only in-frame clones, not every one. The sample consists of 150,000 to 170,000 clones, over 7.5% of them appearing once. The V gene's germline CDR1 is SGHDT and CDR2 YYEEEE. V dropped 4 bases and J dropped 1 base, with 20 bases sitting between them. The CDR3 spans 17 residues. This receptor was obtained from a man aged 18 to 30 in good health. The sequenced sample consisted of central memory CD4+ T cells from blood. The chain is built from TRBV5-6 and TRBJ1-2, with a weak D call TRBD1 (5 bases). The CDR3 DNA reads TGTGCCAGCAGCCGAGGCTGGGGGGGAGGGCTTAACTATGGCTACACCTTC. Protein sequence: CASSRGWGGGLNYGYTF.